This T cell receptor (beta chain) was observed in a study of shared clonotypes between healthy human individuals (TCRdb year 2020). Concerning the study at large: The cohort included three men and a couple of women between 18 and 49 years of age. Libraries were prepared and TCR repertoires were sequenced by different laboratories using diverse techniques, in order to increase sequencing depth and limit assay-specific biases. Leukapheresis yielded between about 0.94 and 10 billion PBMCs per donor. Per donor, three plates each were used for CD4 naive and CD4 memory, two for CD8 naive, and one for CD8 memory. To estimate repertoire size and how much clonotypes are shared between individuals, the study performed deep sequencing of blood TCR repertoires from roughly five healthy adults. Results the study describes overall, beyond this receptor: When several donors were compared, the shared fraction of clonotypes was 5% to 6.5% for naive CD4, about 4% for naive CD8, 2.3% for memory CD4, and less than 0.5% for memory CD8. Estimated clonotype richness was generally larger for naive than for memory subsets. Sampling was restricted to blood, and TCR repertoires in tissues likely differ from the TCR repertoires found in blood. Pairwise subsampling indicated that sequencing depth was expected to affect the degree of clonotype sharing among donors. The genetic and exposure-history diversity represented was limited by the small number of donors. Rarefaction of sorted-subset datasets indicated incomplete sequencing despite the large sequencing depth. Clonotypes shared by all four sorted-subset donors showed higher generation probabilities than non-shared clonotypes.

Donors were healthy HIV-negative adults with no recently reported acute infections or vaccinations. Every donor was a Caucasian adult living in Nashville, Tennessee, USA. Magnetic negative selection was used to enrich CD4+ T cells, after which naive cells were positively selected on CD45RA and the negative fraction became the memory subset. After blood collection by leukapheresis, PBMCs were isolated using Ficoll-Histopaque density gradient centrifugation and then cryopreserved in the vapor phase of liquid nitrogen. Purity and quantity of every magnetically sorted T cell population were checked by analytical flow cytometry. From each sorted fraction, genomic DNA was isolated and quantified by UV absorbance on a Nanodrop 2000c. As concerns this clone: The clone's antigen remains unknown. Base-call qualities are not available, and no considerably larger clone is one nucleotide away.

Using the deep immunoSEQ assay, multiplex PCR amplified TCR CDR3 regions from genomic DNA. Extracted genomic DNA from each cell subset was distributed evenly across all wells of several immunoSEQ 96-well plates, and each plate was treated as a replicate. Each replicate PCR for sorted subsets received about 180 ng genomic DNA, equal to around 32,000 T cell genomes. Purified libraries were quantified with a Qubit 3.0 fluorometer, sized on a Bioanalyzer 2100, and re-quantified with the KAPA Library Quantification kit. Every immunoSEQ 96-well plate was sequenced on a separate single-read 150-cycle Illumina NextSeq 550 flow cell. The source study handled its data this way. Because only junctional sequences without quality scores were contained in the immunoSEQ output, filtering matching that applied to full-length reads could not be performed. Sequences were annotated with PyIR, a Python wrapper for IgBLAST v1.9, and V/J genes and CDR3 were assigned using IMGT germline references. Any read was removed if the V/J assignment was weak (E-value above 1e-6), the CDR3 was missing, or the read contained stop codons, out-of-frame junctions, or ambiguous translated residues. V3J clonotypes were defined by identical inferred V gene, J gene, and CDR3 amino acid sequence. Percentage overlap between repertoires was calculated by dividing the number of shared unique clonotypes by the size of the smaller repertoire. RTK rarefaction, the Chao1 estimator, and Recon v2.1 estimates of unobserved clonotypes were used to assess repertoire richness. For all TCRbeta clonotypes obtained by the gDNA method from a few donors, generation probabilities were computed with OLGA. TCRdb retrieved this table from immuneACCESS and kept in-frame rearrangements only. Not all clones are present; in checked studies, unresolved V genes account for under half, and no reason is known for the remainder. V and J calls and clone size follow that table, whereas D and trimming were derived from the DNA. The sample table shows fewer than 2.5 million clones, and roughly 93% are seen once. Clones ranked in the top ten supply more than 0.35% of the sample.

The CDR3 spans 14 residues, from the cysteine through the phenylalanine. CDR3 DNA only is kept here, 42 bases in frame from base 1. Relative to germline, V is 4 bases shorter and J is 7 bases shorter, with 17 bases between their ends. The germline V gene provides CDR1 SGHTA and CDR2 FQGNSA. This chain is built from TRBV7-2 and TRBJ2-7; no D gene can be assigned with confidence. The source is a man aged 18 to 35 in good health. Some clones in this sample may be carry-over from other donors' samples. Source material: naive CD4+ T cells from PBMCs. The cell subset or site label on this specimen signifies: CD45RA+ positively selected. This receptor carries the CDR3 CASSSSGRRLEQYF. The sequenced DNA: TGTGCCAGCAGCTCATCTGGACGCCGGCTGGAGCAGTACTTC. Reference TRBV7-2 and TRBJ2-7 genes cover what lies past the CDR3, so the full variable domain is GAGVSQSPSNKVTEKGKDVELRCDPISGHTALYWYRQSLGQGLEFLIYFQGNSAPDKSGLPSDRFSAERTGGSVSTLTIQRTQQEDSAVYLCASSSSGRRLEQYFGPGTRLTVT.